The rows below give T cell receptor beta chains drawn from one sample of a study of control samples from healthy donors and cancer patients. The assay was immunoSEQ multiplex PCR, and TCRdb's table has in-frame clones only and misses some. The repertoire holds around 110,000 clones, approximately 93% seen once, with roughly 2.6% in the top ten. The specimen was blood. Receptor source: a man aged 30 to 39 in good health. Each CDR3 is given with its conserved first and last residue. The D gene is left open where the match is weak. Part of the rows lack a size; the others show once, few, many or a class for expanded clones.

CDR3,DNA,size,V,J,D
CASSLQVANYGYTF,TGCGCCAGCAGCTTGCAGGTCGCTAACTATGGCTACACCTTC,-,TRBV5-1,TRBJ1-2,-
CASSVDKGDEQFF,TGTGCCAGCAGCGTAGATAAGGGAGATGAGCAGTTCTTC,-,TRBV9,TRBJ2-1,-
CASSVRESNTEAFF,TGCGCCAGCAGCGTCAGGGAATCGAACACTGAAGCTTTCTTT,-,TRBV5-1,TRBJ1-1,-
CASSPGQGKYEQYF,TGTGCCAGCTCACCGGGACAGGGCAAGTACGAGCAGTACTTC,-,TRBV18,TRBJ2-7,TRBD1
CASSEGQGSQPQHF,TGTGCCAGCAGTGAAGGGCAGGGGAGCCAGCCCCAGCATTTT,-,TRBV2,TRBJ1-5,-
CASSRAEGNEKLFF,TGTGCCAGCAGCCGGGCTGAGGGTAATGAAAAACTGTTTTTT,-,TRBV6-2/TRBV6-3,TRBJ1-4,-
CASSFKGRPNQPQHF,TGTGCCAGCAGCTTCAAAGGGAGGCCCAATCAGCCCCAGCATTTT,-,TRBV5-6,TRBJ1-5,-
CASSPYGVNTEAFF,TGTGCCAGCAGTCCTTATGGGGTGAACACTGAAGCTTTCTTT,-,TRBV2,TRBJ1-1,-
CASSLASGGQETQYF,TGCGCCAGCAGCTTGGCTAGCGGGGGCCAAGAGACCCAGTACTTC,-,TRBV5-1,TRBJ2-5,TRBD2
CASSLEGTLKGSYNEQFF,TGCGCCAGCAGCTTGGAGGGCACTTTAAAGGGCTCCTACAATGAGCAGTTCTTC,once,TRBV5-1,TRBJ2-1,-
CASSLVMSTYNEQFF,TGTGCCAGCAGTTTAGTAATGTCTACCTACAATGAGCAGTTCTTC,-,TRBV27,TRBJ2-1,-